One and the same sample provided the 6 T cell receptor beta chains below, sequenced in a study of T cell responses to AZD1222 COVID-19 vaccine (dated by TCRdb to about 2021). This specimen's time point label, per the study, means: about 28 days (+/-7) after the second vaccine dose. Library generation was performed with the immunoSEQ multiplex PCR assay. Held by TCRdb, this immuneACCESS table contains in-frame sequences only and omits some clones. Under half of the omission traces to an unresolved V gene where checked; the cause of the rest is unknown. For this sample there are some 150,000 clones; 85% to 90% appear just once. Clones ranked in the top ten supply about 3.1% of the sample. The material sequenced was peripheral blood, taken 28 days after the second AZD1222 dose. These receptors were taken from an adult who received the AZD1222 COVID-19 vaccine.

The sample holds a few counts of this clone. This chain links TRBV5-6 with TRBJ1-2; D is uncertain. Trimming removed 4 bases at V and 12 bases at J, with 19 bases between. Germline V gives CDR1 SGHDT, CDR2 YYEEEE. This CDR3 comprises 13 residues. The CDR3 DNA follows: TGTGCCAGCAGCCCCCGTAGGTCAGGAGGAGACACCTTC. Translated, it gives CASSPRRSGGDTF.

This clone has just one count. The genes are TRBV6-5 and TRBJ1-1; TRBD1 is a possible D gene (5 bases). Trimming stripped 9 bases from V and 7 bases from J, with 18 bases between. Germline CDR1 MNHEY, CDR2 SVGAGI. The CDR3 contains 13 residues. Written as DNA, the CDR3 is TGTGCCAGTAAAACCGATCCGGGACTTGAAGCTTTCTTT. Translating it yields CASKTDPGLEAFF.

This clone was seen a handful of times. J is TRBJ2-7 and V is TRBV5-8; D possibly corresponds to TRBD1 (6 bases). The CDR3 is made up of 14 amino acids. Deletions cut 4 bases from V and 5 bases from J, with 16 bases between. Germline CDR1 reads SGHTS; CDR2 reads YDEGEE. The CDR3 region has the DNA TGTGCCAGCAGCGAAAACAGGGTTTTCGACGAGCAGTACTTC. Its protein product is CASSENRVFDEQYF.

This chain joins TRBV28 and TRBJ1-2, with D maybe TRBD1 (5 bases). Germline assignment: CDR1 MDHEN and CDR2 SYDVKM. The CDR3 has 13 residues. With 2 bases removed from V and 4 bases from J, the gap between germline ends came to 8 bases. The CDR3 is CASSLTGGYGYTF. The CDR3 DNA reads TGTGCCAGCAGTTTAACTGGGGGCTATGGCTACACCTTC.

The chain carries TRBV15 and TRBJ1-5; D uncertain. Deletions cut 0 bases from V and 5 bases from J, with 11 bases between. The CDR3 loop spans 15 amino acids. Germline V gives CDR1 LNHNV, CDR2 YYDKDF (reference sequence). CDR3: CATSRDVFSYQPQHF. In DNA, the CDR3 is TGTGCCACCAGCAGAGATGTATTCTCTTATCAGCCCCAGCATTTT.

This sequence joins TRBV2 and TRBJ1-1; perhaps TRBD1 as D (5 bases). Germline V gene lookup returns CDR1 SNHLY and CDR2 FYNNEI. The CDR3 extends over 13 amino acids. Trimming cost V 6 bases and J 4 bases, with 12 bases left between them. The CDR3 nucleotides are TGTGCCAGCAGAGTCCAGGGTGGCACTGAAGCTTTCTTT. Its protein product is CASRVQGGTEAFF.